The clone carrying this T cell receptor (beta chain) was picked up a small number of times. This entry comes from a study of T-cell memory formation after mild COVID-19. TCRdb ran MiXCR on the 5' RACE reads and lists one entry per CDR3 protein. The repertoire holds 150,000 to 200,000 distinct CDR3 sequences, with 11% as singletons. The CDR3 spans 13 residues. Germline CDR1 SGHRS, CDR2 YFSETQ. V was cut by 4 bases and J by 6 bases, with 13 bases left in between. The source of this sequence is a man aged 18 to 29 who had mild COVID-19 (a few samples of this study predate the infection). Cell type and time point are not known. The sequencing input was PBMCs or a T cell subset sorted from them (not recorded which). The genes are TRBV5-1 and TRBJ1-1; D unclear. In DNA, the CDR3 is TGCGCCAGCAGCCGACGGTTGGACGCTGAAGCTTTCTTT. It translates to CASSRRLDAEAFF. The whole variable domain, filled in from reference TRBV5-1 and TRBJ1-1, reads KAGVTQTPRYLIKTRGQQVTLSCSPISGHRSVSWYQQTPGQGLQFLFEYFSETQRNKGNFPGRFSGRQFSNSRSEMNVSTLELGDSALYLCASSRRLDAEAFFGQGTRLTVV.